This T cell receptor (beta chain) was documented in a study of Ad26.COV2.S vaccination and SARS-CoV-2 variants. About the study: Intramuscularly, Ad26.COV2.S was given either once or twice, 56 days apart.

On this clone: What it binds is not known.

The treatment was: over 15 received Ad26.COV2.S at low or high dose, single or two shots; about 5 received placebo; per-sample allocation not given. Samples came from day 63 after the first vaccine or placebo injection. Broader study findings: Vaccinated and placebo-treated recipients had similar non-spike TCR breadth.

With 4 bases removed from V and 4 bases from J, the gap between germline ends came to 9 bases. Germline CDR1 is SGHKS and CDR2 is YYEKEE (reference sequence). CDR3 size: 12 residues. TCRdb's copy holds only in-frame clones and misses some; the assay was immunoSEQ multiplex PCR. The sample holds 330,000 or so clones, 90% seen once. The sequenced sample was peripheral blood, obtained in a trial of Ad26.COV2.S vaccine versus placebo. This TCR was recovered from a person aged 18 to 65 who received the Ad26.COV2.S COVID-19 vaccine or a placebo. The V call is TRBV5-5, the J call TRBJ2-7; TRBD2 might be the D (5 bases). CDR3: CASSHPGYEQYF. The CDR3 nucleotides are TGTGCCAGCAGCCACCCGGGGTACGAGCAGTACTTC.